This TCR beta chain was obtained from a study of shared clonotypes between healthy human individuals. Overall study results and limits: Unshared clonotypes carried lower generation probabilities than those common to all four donors.

This CDR3 comprises 14 residues. Looked up from germline, CDR1 is LNHDA and CDR2 is SQIVND (reference sequence). Trimming took 5 bases from V and 3 from J, leaving 14 bases between them. The method was immunoSEQ multiplex PCR; TCRdb's version includes in-frame clones alone and lacks a portion of them. The table shows roughly 810,000 clones, with around 96% occurring only once. To note about this clone: What it binds is unknown.

Terminally differentiated effector memory CD45RA+ cells were left out of the naive CD8 fraction, which was CD45RO-negative and positively selected for CCR7. The material sequenced was naive CD8+ T cells sorted from blood. This sequence was found in a young man in good health. The J gene is TRBJ2-7, the V gene TRBV19; D might be TRBD1 or TRBD2, each matching 6 bases. The CDR3 DNA reads TGTGCCAGTAGTGAACAGGGACTTAGCTACGAGCAGTACTTC. Amino acid sequence: CASSEQGLSYEQYF.